This T cell receptor beta chain was recorded in a study of blood T cell repertoires in COVID-19. Study-wide context: Samples of COVID-19 (acute and convalescent) were obtained from the United States, Italy and Spain.

The assay was immunoSEQ multiplex PCR, and TCRdb's table has in-frame clones only and misses some. The sample lists a few hundred thousand clones, 70% to 90% occurring once. V was shortened by 6 bases and J by 6 bases, with 18 bases between the two germline ends. CDR1 and CDR2 (germline): MDHEN, SYDVKM. The CDR3 consists of 15 residues. Across about two dozen US areas, participants ranged in age from roughly 18 to 95 years. A COVID-19 case had been met by exposed participants during the 2 weeks before study entry. This chain links TRBV28 with TRBJ1-5; perhaps TRBD1 as D (5 bases). Material: PBMCs or T cells enriched from blood (not recorded which). The receptor comes from a woman in her late teens or twenties who had been exposed to COVID-19. In DNA, the CDR3 is TGTGCCAGCAGGCCAACGACGGACAAAAGTCAGCCCCAGCATTTT. Its protein product is CASRPTTDKSQPQHF.